The 30 T cell receptor beta chains given below trace back to one sample, sequenced in a study of T-cell memory formation after mild COVID-19. One entry per CDR3 protein results from TCRdb running MiXCR on the 5' RACE reads. Here the sample spans about 560,000 distinct CDR3 sequences, less than 25% being singletons. Sequenced sample: PBMCs or a T cell subset sorted from them (not recorded which). These TCRs come from an adult woman who had mild COVID-19 (a few samples of this study predate the infection). Cell type and time point are not known.

This clonotype was seen a handful of times. This chain links TRBV10-3 with TRBJ2-7, with a weak D call TRBD1 (6 bases). There are 16 residues in the CDR3. Per germline, CDR1 ENHRY and CDR2 SYGVKD. Trimming removed 4 bases from V and 0 bases from J, with 16 bases in between. CDR3 nucleotides: TGTGCCATCAGTGGAATAGACAGGACGAGCTCCTACGAGCAGTACTTC. It is translated as CAISGIDRTSSYEQYF.

This clonotype was counted between two and nine times. The V call is TRBV5-5, the J call TRBJ1-1; D remains ambiguous. The V gene lost 1 base and the J gene lost 3 bases, with 16 bases spanning the gap. This CDR3 has 16 residues. Germline V gene lookup returns CDR1 SGHKS and CDR2 YYEKEE (reference sequence). CDR3 protein: CASSLSRGNAHTEAFF. The CDR3 region has the DNA TGTGCCAGCAGCTTGAGCCGGGGAAATGCGCACACTGAAGCTTTCTTT.

The chain carries TRBV5-6 and TRBJ2-7; TRBD2 matches at 7 bases. CDR1 is SGHDT, CDR2 YYEEEE, per germline. The CDR3 is 15 residues long. V was pared by 3 bases and J by 2 bases, with 8 bases of the junction left unmatched. Here the CDR3 reads CASSSRLAETYEQYF. The DNA of the CDR3 is TGTGCCAGCAGCTCCCGACTAGCCGAGACCTACGAGCAGTACTTC.

This clonotype was found a few times. The chain couples TRBV7-8 to TRBJ2-3, with a tentative D call TRBD1 (6 bases). Trimming cost V 6 bases and J 0 bases, with 19 bases left between them. Germline lookup yields CDR1 SGHVS and CDR2 FQNEAQ. This CDR3 is built from 17 residues. The CDR3 sequence: CASRPTRGPTSTDTQYF. DNA for the CDR3: TGTGCCAGCAGACCTACCAGGGGTCCGACAAGCACAGATACGCAGTATTTT.

The V call is TRBV7-2, the J call TRBJ2-1; D may be TRBD1 or TRBD2 (5 bases each). Germline V gene lookup returns CDR1 SGHTA and CDR2 FQGNSA. This CDR3 has 13 residues. The V end was cut by 2 bases, the J end by 7 bases, with 9 bases between. CDR3: CASSLRGENEQFF. The CDR3 DNA is TGTGCCAGCAGCTTAAGAGGGGAGAATGAGCAGTTCTTC.

V is TRBV24-1 and J is TRBJ2-2; unclear D gene. With 3 bases removed from V and 4 bases from J, the gap between germline ends came to 14 bases. CDR3 length equals 16 residues. Germline V gene sequence: CDR1 KGHDR, CDR2 SFDVKD. The chain's CDR3 is CATSDRRRVSTGELFF. The CDR3 DNA sequence: TGTGCCACCAGTGATAGGAGACGAGTTAGCACCGGGGAGCTGTTTTTT.

This chain links TRBV5-6 with TRBJ2-2; TRBD2 agrees at 8 bases. Germline trimming cut 5 bases from V and 4 bases from J; bases unmatched to any gene: 19. The CDR3 runs 19 residues. Per germline, CDR1 SGHDT and CDR2 YYEEEE. CDR3 DNA: TGTGCCAGCAGATATAGCGGGGCTGCCCCATTTTTGCGCACCGGGGAGCTGTTTTTT. Translated: CASRYSGAAPFLRTGELFF.

The count of this clonotype is one. J is TRBJ2-3 and V is TRBV24-1, with 7 nucleotides matching TRBD2. Germline CDR1 is KGHDR and CDR2 is SFDVKD. This CDR3 spans 14 amino acids. V dropped 6 bases and J dropped 2; count of bases not matched to a gene: 4. This CDR3 reads CATSSGGLTDTQYF. The CDR3, as DNA: TGTGCCACCAGTTCGGGAGGTCTCACAGATACGCAGTATTTT.

The gene calls are TRBV7-8 and TRBJ2-3; 8 positions match TRBD2. V lost 2 bases, J lost 0 bases, and 10 bases stayed unmatched. This CDR3 has 18 amino acids. Germline V gives CDR1 SGHVS, CDR2 FQNEAQ. The CDR3 region is CASSLRPSAGGSTDTQYF. The CDR3 DNA follows: TGTGCCAGCAGCTTAAGGCCTAGCGCGGGGGGCAGCACAGATACGCAGTATTTT.

This clonotype was detected a few times. This chain joins TRBV2 and TRBJ1-1; D is unresolved. This CDR3 contains 18 residues. Germline V lookup: CDR1 SNHLY, CDR2 FYNNEI. Trimming left V 2 bases short and J 1 base short, with 20 bases between. CDR3 coding DNA: TGTGCCAGCAGTGAAATTCTGTGGCAGTTGGTTCAGAACACTGAAGCTTTCTTT. It encodes CASSEILWQLVQNTEAFF.

The chain links TRBV14 to TRBJ2-3; tentatively, D is TRBD1 (5 bases). The V gene's germline CDR1 is SGHDN and CDR2 FVKESK. The CDR3 covers 15 residues. The V end lost 1 base, the J end lost 2 bases, and 10 bases lay between the germline ends. CDR3 amino acids: CASSQVGAFTDTQYF. As DNA, the CDR3 is TGTGCCAGCAGCCAAGTTGGGGCGTTCACAGATACGCAGTATTTT.

This clonotype was picked up a small number of times. This rearrangement joins TRBV5-1 to TRBJ2-7, with 12 bases aligning to TRBD2. Germline loops: CDR1 SGHRS, CDR2 YFSETQ. V lost 0 bases, J lost 4 bases, and 8 bases stayed unmatched. The CDR3 loop spans 17 amino acids. The CDR3 DNA sequence: TGCGCCAGCAGCTTGGCGGTACTAGCGGGAGGTGCGTACGAGCAGTACTTC. It yields the protein CASSLAVLAGGAYEQYF.

The rearrangement uses TRBV6-6 and TRBJ2-3; D not certain. This CDR3 is built from 15 residues. V lost 6 bases, J lost 0 bases, and 13 bases lay in between. From germline, CDR1 is MNHNY and CDR2 SVGAGI (reference sequence). Here the CDR3 DNA reads TGTGCCAGCAGATCGGCTGCTCCTAGCACAGATACGCAGTATTTT. Translated: CASRSAAPSTDTQYF.

This clonotype was counted between two and nine times. V and J are TRBV7-2 and TRBJ1-1; D ambiguous. CDR3 length: 13 residues. CDR1 and CDR2 (germline): SGHTA, FQGNSA. The V gene lost 3 bases and the J gene lost 2 bases, with 7 bases spanning the gap. The CDR3 reads CASSFQANTEAFF. CDR3 nucleotides: TGTGCCAGCAGCTTCCAGGCCAACACTGAAGCTTTCTTT.

CDR3 loop: CASSLASQKPEAFF. The CDR3 DNA sequence: TGTGCCAGCAGCTTAGCGTCGCAGAAGCCCGAAGCTTTCTTT. The V gene is TRBV7-9, the J gene TRBJ1-1; D remains ambiguous. The V gene lost 0 bases and the J gene lost 8 bases, with 13 bases spanning the gap. Germline CDR1 is SEHNR and CDR2 is FQNEAQ (reference sequence). The CDR3 sequence is 14 residues long. The entire variable domain, with the rest obtained from reference TRBV7-9 and TRBJ1-1, is as follows: DTGVSQNPRHKITKRGQNVTFRCDPISEHNRLYWYRQTLGQGPEFLTYFQNEAQLEKSRLLSDRFSAERPKGSFSTLEIQRTEQGDSAMYLCASSLASQKPEAFFGQGTRLTVV.

The chain recombines TRBV13 with TRBJ1-1, with TRBD1 as a possible D gene (6 bases). Germline CDR1 and CDR2: PRHDT and FYEKMQ (reference sequence). V dropped 7 bases and J dropped 1 base, with 13 bases sitting between them. The CDR3 runs 14 residues. CDR3 DNA: TGTGCCAGCACTCTTAGGGGGACGAACACTGAAGCTTTCTTT. Its protein is CASTLRGTNTEAFF.

The genes are TRBV20-1 and TRBJ1-1; a possible D gene is TRBD1 (5 bases). CDR1 is DFQATT, CDR2 SNEGSKA, per germline (reference sequence). The CDR3 sequence is 11 residues long. Trimming left V 6 bases short and J 2 bases short, with 7 bases between. The CDR3 here is CSATANTEAFF. In DNA, the CDR3 is TGCAGTGCGACAGCTAACACTGAAGCTTTCTTT.

CDR3 nucleotides: TGTGCCAGCAGCTACTACTCACAGGGAAACTATGGCTACACCTTC. As protein: CASSYYSQGNYGYTF. The chain couples TRBV5-6 to TRBJ1-2, with D maybe TRBD1 (6 bases). Trimming pared 3 bases from V and 2 bases from J, leaving 14 bases between. CDR3 length: 15 amino acids. CDR1 is SGHDT, CDR2 YYEEEE, per germline.

This chain joins TRBV4-1 and TRBJ1-1, with D possibly matching TRBD1 (5 bases). CDR3 length: 15 amino acids. The germline V and J ends were trimmed by 2 bases and 6 bases, with 16 bases remaining between them. Germline CDR1 is MGHRA and CDR2 is YSYEKL. The CDR3, as DNA: TGCGCCAGCAGCCAACCGGGACTCGGGGAATCTGAAGCTTTCTTT. This gives the protein CASSQPGLGESEAFF.

This chain links TRBV4-3 with TRBJ1-5; D remains ambiguous. V was clipped by 4 bases and J by 6 bases, with 10 bases between them. CDR1 is LGHNA and CDR2 is YSLEER in the germline V gene. CDR3 size: 13 residues. This chain's CDR3 is CASSPDVGQPQHF. CDR3 nucleotide sequence: TGCGCCAGCAGCCCCGACGTGGGTCAGCCCCAGCATTTT.

This clonotype showed up just a few times. The V gene is TRBV12-3 or TRBV12-4, the J gene TRBJ1-2; a possible D gene is TRBD1 (5 bases). The ends were cut back, 7 bases at V and 8 bases at J, with 23 bases in the middle. The CDR3 is made up of 15 amino acids. In nucleotides, the CDR3 is TGTGCCAGCACCCAGAAAACCGGGGGACTGAGCGGCTACACCTTC. Translating gives CASTQKTGGLSGYTF.

J is TRBJ2-7 and V is TRBV12-3 or TRBV12-4; D is undetermined. V was trimmed by 5 bases and J by 0 bases, leaving 8 bases between them. CDR3 size: 13 residues. CDR3 sequence reads: CASSMRPSYEQYF. CDR3 DNA sequence: TGTGCCAGCAGTATGCGGCCCTCCTACGAGCAGTACTTC.

The CDR3 protein is CASSPGKGGGFF. The DNA of the CDR3 is TGTGCCAGCAGCCCGGGGAAGGGCGGGGGGTTCTTC. V is TRBV11-2 and J is TRBJ2-1; 7 bases fit TRBD2. The CDR3 consists of 12 residues. Germline CDR1 reads SGHAT; CDR2 reads FQNNGV. J gave up 15 bases and V 5 bases, and 10 bases lay outside the gene matches.

The CDR3 reads CSATSGGTDTQYF. CDR3 nucleotides: TGCAGTGCTACCAGCGGGGGGACAGATACGCAGTATTTT. The chain uses TRBV20-1 and TRBJ2-3, with TRBD2 identical over 9 bases. The CDR3 is 13 residues long. CDR1 and CDR2 (germline): DFQATT, SNEGSKA (reference sequence). J lost 3 bases, V lost 4 bases, and 2 bases had no gene match.

The chain combines TRBV2 with TRBJ2-1; 9 positions agree with TRBD2. The junction had 7 bases not matched to a gene; V was cut back by 4 bases and J by 0 bases. Germline values: CDR1 SNHLY, CDR2 FYNNEI. CDR3 size: 17 residues. The CDR3 sequence is CASSVRLAVSSYNEQFF. The CDR3 region has the DNA TGTGCCAGCAGTGTTAGACTAGCGGTGAGCTCCTACAATGAGCAGTTCTTC.

The chain employs TRBV5-1 and TRBJ1-2, with TRBD1 matching over 9 bases. Germline V gene lookup returns CDR1 SGHRS and CDR2 YFSETQ. The CDR3 is made up of 12 amino acids. The J segment lost 12 bases and the V segment lost 0 bases, leaving 3 bases of the junction unmatched. The CDR3 nucleotides are TGCGCCAGCAGCTTGGCCGGGACAGGGAACACCTTC. The encoded protein is CASSLAGTGNTF.

The CDR3 DNA reads as TGTGCCAGCAGCTTCCTAGCGGGAATGGAGCAGTTCTTC. As protein: CASSFLAGMEQFF. V is TRBV7-2 and J is TRBJ2-1, with 9 positions matching TRBD2. Germline values: CDR1 SGHTA, CDR2 FQGNSA. There are 13 residues in the CDR3. The V and J ends lost 3 bases and 10 bases, in that order; junction bases with no gene match: 4.

This clonotype was observed a handful of times. This chain connects TRBV27 to TRBJ2-7; D gene unclear. V lost 2 bases and J lost 6, with 17 bases in between. Per germline, CDR1 MNHEY and CDR2 SMNVEV (reference sequence). This CDR3 has 15 residues. The CDR3: CASSLRSGKSSEQYF. In DNA form, the CDR3 reads TGTGCCAGCAGTTTAAGGTCGGGTAAGAGCTCCGAGCAGTACTTC.

The V and J genes are TRBV6-5 and TRBJ1-2; 7 bases fit TRBD1. Germline V gene sequence: CDR1 MNHEY, CDR2 SVGAGI. J gave up 4 bases and V 5 bases, and 7 bases lay outside the gene matches. The CDR3 sequence is 14 residues long. The CDR3 sequence is CASSHQGGGYGYTF. Here the CDR3 DNA reads TGTGCCAGCAGTCACCAGGGGGGGGGCTATGGCTACACCTTC.

This clonotype came up many times. This chain's CDR3 is CASSIATFSSLHF. CDR3 DNA: TGTGCCAGTAGTATTGCGACATTCTCATCCCTCCACTTT. The V and J genes are TRBV19 and TRBJ1-6; unclear D gene. Trimming took off 3 bases at V and 14 bases at J, with 14 bases between the two ends. CDR3 length: 13 residues. Germline V gene lookup returns CDR1 LNHDA and CDR2 SQIVND (reference sequence).